This T cell receptor (beta chain) derives from a study of cytomegalovirus exposure and HLA in healthy donors. Study observations and caveats: Some TCR beta chains (roughly 160 of them) were listed as cytomegalovirus-associated.

This clone was detected only once. Its antigen is not identified. A read error may account for a junction end that differs from germline. Germline-derived CDR1 and CDR2 are SEHNR and FQNEAQ (reference sequence). The CDR3 is 16 residues long. PCR was performed using 60 Vbeta and 13 Jbeta primers. The protocol was immunoSEQ multiplex PCR, while the TCRdb copy is restricted to in-frame clones and leaves out a portion. Of around 190,000 clones in the sample, roughly 85% were seen once. The V and J genes are TRBV7-9 and TRBJ1-5; TRBD1 matches 8 bases. Material for sequencing was PBMCs. This receptor was obtained from a woman in her 40s in good health and CMV-seronegative. CDR3 nucleotides: TGTTCCAGCAGCCCCTCAGGGGGCAGGAGCAATCAGCCCCAGCATTTT. Protein sequence: CSSSPSGGRSNQPQHF.